A selection of T cell receptor beta chains follows, all from one sample in a study of HIV-infected patients and healthy controls. TCRdb independently ran MiXCR on the 5' RACE reads; one entry per CDR3 protein. The sample carries about 64,000 distinct CDR3 sequences, approximately 21% recorded once. Input material: CD4+ T cells from blood. The receptors were gathered from a human donor in good health. The CDR3 runs from the conserved cysteine through the conserved F or W. D genes are given only for firm matches. A row's size may be missing; if present it is once, few, many or a size class.

TRBV9	16	-	TRBJ2-5	TRBD2	TGTGCCAGCAGCTTAAAAATAGCGGGAGGGCTGGAGACCCAGTACTTC	CASSLKIAGGLETQYF
TRBV12-3/TRBV12-4	14	many	TRBJ1-2	-	TGTGCCAGCAGTTTCGGGGCAGGGCGCGGTGGCTACACCTTC	CASSFGAGRGGYTF
TRBV6-1	12	few	TRBJ2-7	-	TGTGCCAGCAGTGAAATTATCTACGAGCAGTACTTC	CASSEIIYEQYF
TRBV12-3/TRBV12-4	16	-	TRBJ2-3	TRBD2	TGTGCCAGCAGTCGTATAGCGGGAGGGAGGACAGATACGCAGTATTTT	CASSRIAGGRTDTQYF
TRBV20-1	10	many	TRBJ1-1	-	TGCAGTGCTAGAAACGTTGAAGCTTTCTTT	CSARNVEAFF
TRBV6-5	14	-	TRBJ1-6	-	TGTGCCAGTACGGCGGGCCACCCAAGTTCACCCCTCCACTTT	CASTAGHPSSPLHF
TRBV7-2	14	-	TRBJ1-1	-	TGTGCCAGCAGCTGGGGGGCGATGAGCACTGAAGCTTTCTTT	CASSWGAMSTEAFF
TRBV10-3	13	few	TRBJ1-1	-	TGTGCCATCAGTACACAGGGGAACACTGAAGCTTTCTTT	CAISTQGNTEAFF
TRBV5-5	14	many	TRBJ2-3	TRBD2	TGTGCCAGCAGTTCCGGGGGGGCCGAAGATACGCAGTATTTT	CASSSGGAEDTQYF
TRBV7-9	17	many	TRBJ2-3	-	TGTGCCAGCAGCTTAGGGGTTCGACTAGGAAACACAGATACGCAGTATTTT	CASSLGVRLGNTDTQYF
TRBV6-6	14	-	TRBJ1-2	TRBD1	TGTGCCAGCACTCCAGCAGGGGGAAACTATGGCTACACCTTC	CASTPAGGNYGYTF
TRBV27	17	-	TRBJ1-1	TRBD1	TGTGCCAGCAGTTTAATTGCAGGGGGAGGGTTAAGCACTGAAGCTTTCTTT	CASSLIAGGGLSTEAFF